This TCR beta chain comes out of a study of cytomegalovirus exposure and HLA in healthy donors. 60 Vbeta and 13 Jbeta primers were used in PCR. Assay used: immunoSEQ multiplex PCR; TCRdb lists only in-frame clones, some missing. The sample consists of approximately 100,000 clones, roughly three quarters of them appearing once. This clone was counted a single time. This receptor was obtained from a woman in her thirties or forties in good health and CMV-seronegative. Sequencing was performed on PBMCs.

The CDR3: CASSLDWRAGGLNEQFF. DNA of the CDR3: TGTGCCAGCAGCTTAGATTGGAGGGCGGGAGGCCTCAATGAGCAGTTCTTC. This rearrangement joins TRBV11-2 to TRBJ2-1, with 8 positions matching TRBD2. The germline gives CDR1 SGHAT, CDR2 FQNNGV. The trim removed 0 bases at V and 6 bases at J, leaving 10 bases unmatched. There are 17 residues in the CDR3.